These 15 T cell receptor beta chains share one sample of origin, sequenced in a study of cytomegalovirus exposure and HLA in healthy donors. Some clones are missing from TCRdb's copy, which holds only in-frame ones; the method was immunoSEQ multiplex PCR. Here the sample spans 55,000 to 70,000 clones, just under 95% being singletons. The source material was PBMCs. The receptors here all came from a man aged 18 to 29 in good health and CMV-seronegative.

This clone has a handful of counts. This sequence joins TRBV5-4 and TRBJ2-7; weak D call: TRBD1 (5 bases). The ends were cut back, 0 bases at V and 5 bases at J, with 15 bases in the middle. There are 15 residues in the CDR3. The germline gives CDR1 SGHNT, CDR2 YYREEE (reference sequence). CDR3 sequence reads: CASSLEGAGSDEQYF. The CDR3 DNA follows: TGTGCCAGCAGCTTGGAAGGGGCAGGGTCGGACGAGCAGTACTTC.

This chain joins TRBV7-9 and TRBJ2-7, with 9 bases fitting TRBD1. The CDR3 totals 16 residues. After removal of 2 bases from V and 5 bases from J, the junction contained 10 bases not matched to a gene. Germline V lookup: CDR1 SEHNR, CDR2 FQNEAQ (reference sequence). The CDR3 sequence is CASSLLTGQGNDEQYF. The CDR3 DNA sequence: TGTGCCAGCAGCTTATTAACTGGACAGGGGAACGACGAGCAGTACTTC. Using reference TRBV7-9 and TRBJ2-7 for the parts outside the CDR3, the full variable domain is DTGVSQNPRHKITKRGQNVTFRCDPISEHNRLYWYRQTLGQGPEFLTYFQNEAQLEKSRLLSDRFSAERPKGSFSTLEIQRTEQGDSAMYLCASSLLTGQGNDEQYFGPGTRLTVT.

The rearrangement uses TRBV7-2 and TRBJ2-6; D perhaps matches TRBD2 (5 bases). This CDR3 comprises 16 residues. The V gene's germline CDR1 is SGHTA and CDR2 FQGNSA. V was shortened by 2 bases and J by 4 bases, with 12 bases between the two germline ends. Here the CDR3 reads CASSLTRVGGANVLTF. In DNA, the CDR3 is TGTGCCAGCAGCTTAACTAGGGTGGGCGGGGCCAACGTCCTGACTTTC.

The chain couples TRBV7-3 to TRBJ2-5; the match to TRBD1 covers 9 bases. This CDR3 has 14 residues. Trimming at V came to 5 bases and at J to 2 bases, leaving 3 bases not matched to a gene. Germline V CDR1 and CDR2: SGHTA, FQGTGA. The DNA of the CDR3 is TGTGCCAGCAGCCCCGGACAGGGGCAAGAGACCCAGTACTTC. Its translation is CASSPGQGQETQYF.

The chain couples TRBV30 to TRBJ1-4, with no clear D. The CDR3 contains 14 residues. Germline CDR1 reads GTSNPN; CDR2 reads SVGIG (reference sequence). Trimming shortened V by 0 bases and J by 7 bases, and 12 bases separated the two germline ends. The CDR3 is CAWSVLREGEKLFF. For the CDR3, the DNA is TGTGCCTGGAGTGTACTGCGGGAGGGTGAAAAACTGTTTTTT.

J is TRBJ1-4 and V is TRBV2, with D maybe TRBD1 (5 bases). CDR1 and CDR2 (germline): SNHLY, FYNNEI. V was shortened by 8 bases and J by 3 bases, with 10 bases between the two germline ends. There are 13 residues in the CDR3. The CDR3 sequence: CASRRQPNEKLFF. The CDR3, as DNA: TGTGCCAGCCGACGACAGCCTAATGAAAAACTGTTTTTT. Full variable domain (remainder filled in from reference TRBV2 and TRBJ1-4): EPEVTQTPSHQVTQMGQEVILRCVPISNHLYFYWYRQILGQKVEFLVSFYNNEISEKSEIFDDQFSVERPDGSNFTLKIRSTKLEDSAMYFCASRRQPNEKLFFGSGTQLSVL.

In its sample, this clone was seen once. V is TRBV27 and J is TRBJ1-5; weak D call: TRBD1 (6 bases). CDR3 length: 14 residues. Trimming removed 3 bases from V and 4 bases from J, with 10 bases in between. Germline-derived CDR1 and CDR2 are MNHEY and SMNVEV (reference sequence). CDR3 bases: TGTGCCAGCAGTTTGGTCCAGGGGAATCAGCCCCAGCATTTT. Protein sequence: CASSLVQGNQPQHF.

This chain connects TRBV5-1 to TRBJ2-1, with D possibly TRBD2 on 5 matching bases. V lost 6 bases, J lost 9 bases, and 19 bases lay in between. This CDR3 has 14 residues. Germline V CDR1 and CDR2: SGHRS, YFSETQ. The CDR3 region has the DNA TGCGCCAGCAACGAGGGAAACAATGGTCTTGAGCAGTTCTTC. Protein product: CASNEGNNGLEQFF. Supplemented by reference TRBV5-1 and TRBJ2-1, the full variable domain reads KAGVTQTPRYLIKTRGQQVTLSCSPISGHRSVSWYQQTPGQGLQFLFEYFSETQRNKGNFPGRFSGRQFSNSRSEMNVSTLELGDSALYLCASNEGNNGLEQFFGPGTRLTVL.

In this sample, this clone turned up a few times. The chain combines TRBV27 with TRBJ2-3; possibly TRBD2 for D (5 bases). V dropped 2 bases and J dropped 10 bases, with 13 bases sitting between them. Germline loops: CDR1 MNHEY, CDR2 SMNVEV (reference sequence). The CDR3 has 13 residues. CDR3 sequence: CASSLAGVIPQYF. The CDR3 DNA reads TGTGCCAGCAGTTTAGCGGGTGTGATTCCGCAGTATTTT.

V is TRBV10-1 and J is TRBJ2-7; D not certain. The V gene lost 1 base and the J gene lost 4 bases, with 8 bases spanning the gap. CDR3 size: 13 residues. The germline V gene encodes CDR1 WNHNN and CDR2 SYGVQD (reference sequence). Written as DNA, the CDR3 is TGCGCCAGCAGTGAGTACATATTTTACGAGCAGTACTTC. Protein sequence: CASSEYIFYEQYF.

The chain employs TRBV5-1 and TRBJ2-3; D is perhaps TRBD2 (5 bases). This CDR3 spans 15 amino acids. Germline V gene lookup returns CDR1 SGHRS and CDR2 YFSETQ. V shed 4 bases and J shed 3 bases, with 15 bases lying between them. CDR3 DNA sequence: TGCGCCAGCAGCCTATCGGGATACGAGACAGATACGCAGTATTTT. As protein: CASSLSGYETDTQYF.

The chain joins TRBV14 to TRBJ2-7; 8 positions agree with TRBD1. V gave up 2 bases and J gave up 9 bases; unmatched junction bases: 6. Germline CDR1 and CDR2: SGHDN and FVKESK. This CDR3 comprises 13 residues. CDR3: CASSQPRQGTQYF. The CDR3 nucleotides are TGTGCCAGCAGCCAACCCAGACAGGGGACGCAGTACTTC.

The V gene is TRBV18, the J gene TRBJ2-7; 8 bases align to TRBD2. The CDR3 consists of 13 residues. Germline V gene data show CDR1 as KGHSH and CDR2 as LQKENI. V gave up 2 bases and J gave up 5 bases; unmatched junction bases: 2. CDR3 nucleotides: TGTGCCAGCTCACCAAGCGGGGGCAACGAGCAGTACTTC. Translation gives CASSPSGGNEQYF.

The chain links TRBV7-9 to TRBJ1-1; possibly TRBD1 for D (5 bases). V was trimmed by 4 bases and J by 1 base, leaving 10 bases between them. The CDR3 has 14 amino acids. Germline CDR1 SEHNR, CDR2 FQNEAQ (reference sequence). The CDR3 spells CASSSNGQNTEAFF. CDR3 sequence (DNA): TGTGCCAGCAGCTCCAATGGACAGAACACTGAAGCTTTCTTT.

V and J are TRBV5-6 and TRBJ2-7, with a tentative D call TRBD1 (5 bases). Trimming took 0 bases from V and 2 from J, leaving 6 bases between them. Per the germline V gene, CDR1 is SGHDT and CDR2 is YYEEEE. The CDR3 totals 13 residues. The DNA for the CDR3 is TGTGCCAGCAGCTTGGGGGGCACCTACGAGCAGTACTTC. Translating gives CASSLGGTYEQYF.